This T cell receptor beta chain was identified during a study of control samples from healthy donors and cancer patients. Germline assignment: CDR1 SGHDT and CDR2 YYEEEE. Deletions cut 4 bases from V and 8 bases from J, with 12 bases between. The length of the CDR3 is 12 residues. Produced via immunoSEQ multiplex PCR; TCRdb's table is partial and in-frame only. The sample contains approximately 180,000 clones, 94% of which appear only once. Sequences were obtained from blood. The chain recombines TRBV5-6 with TRBJ1-1; no clear D. This TCR was sampled from a woman aged 18-30 years in good health. CDR3: CASSGPGQEAFF. In DNA, the CDR3 is TGTGCCAGCAGCGGGCCCGGGCAGGAAGCTTTCTTT.